The next 15 T cell receptor beta chains were all read from a single sample in a study of cytomegalovirus exposure and HLA in healthy donors. With 60 Vbeta and 13 Jbeta primers, the PCR was carried out. Only in-frame clones appear in the TCRdb table, and some are missing; sequencing was by immunoSEQ multiplex PCR. Found here are over 30,000 clones; the top ten clones hold around 3.5%. Sequencing was performed on PBMCs. The receptors shown here come from a man aged 35 to 55 in good health and CMV-seronegative.

V usage is TRBV25-1 and J usage is TRBJ1-1, with 7 bases that match TRBD1. CDR1 is MGHDK, CDR2 SYGVNS, per germline. The CDR3 loop spans 13 amino acids. Losses at the gene ends were 7 bases for V and 5 bases for J; bases not matched to a gene: 7. CDR3 DNA: TGTGCCAGCACCGAGACAGGGTTAACTGAAGCTTTCTTT. Translating it yields CASTETGLTEAFF.

V usage is TRBV4-2 and J usage is TRBJ1-4, with 8 bases that match TRBD1. CDR3 length: 16 amino acids. Germline CDR1 is LGHNA and CDR2 is YNFKEQ. V lost 3 bases, J lost 4 bases, and 7 bases stayed unmatched. CDR3 in amino acids: CASSQETGVFNEKLFF. CDR3 DNA: TGTGCCAGCAGCCAGGAGACAGGGGTCTTTAATGAAAAACTGTTTTTT.

The rearrangement links TRBV4-2 to TRBJ2-7, with 7 bases aligning to TRBD2. There are 15 residues in the CDR3. CDR1 and CDR2 from the germline V gene are LGHNA and YNFKEQ. V shed 1 base, J shed 2 bases, and the junction held 5 bases outside the gene matches. The CDR3 sequence is CASSQGTGGAYEQYF. DNA of the CDR3: TGTGCCAGCAGCCAAGGAACGGGAGGAGCCTACGAGCAGTACTTC.

Remarks on this clone: The sample carries other DNA sequences with the same CDR3. CDR3 in DNA: TGTGCCAGCTCGCCCGGACTCGGGACTAGCGGGAGCTACGAGCAGTACTTC. Translating it yields CASSPGLGTSGSYEQYF. The rearrangement links TRBV18 to TRBJ2-7, with TRBD2 matching over 14 bases. CDR1 is KGHSH, CDR2 LQKENI, per germline. There are 17 residues in the CDR3. Trimming took 6 bases from V and 3 from J; bases not matched to a gene: 10. The full variable domain, in which reference TRBV18 and TRBJ2-7 provide the parts outside the CDR3, is NAGVMQNPRHLVRRRGQEARLRCSPMKGHSHVYWYRQLPEEGLKFMVYLQKENIIDESGMPKERFSAEFPKEGPSILRIQQVVRGDSAAYFCASSPGLGTSGSYEQYFGPGTRLTVT.

The DNA of the CDR3 is TGTGCCAGCAGTTCCAACAGGGGACCCCAGCATTTT. This encodes CASSSNRGPQHF. The chain combines TRBV27 with TRBJ1-5; 7 nucleotides agree with TRBD1. J gave up 10 bases and V 4 bases, and 4 bases lay outside the gene matches. The CDR3 spans 12 residues. CDR1 is MNHEY, CDR2 SMNVEV, per germline (reference sequence).

This sequence joins TRBV7-9 and TRBJ2-3; TRBD2 might be the D (5 bases). CDR3 length: 15 amino acids. V gave up 1 base and J gave up 2 bases, with 10 bases separating them. Germline V gives CDR1 SEHNR, CDR2 FQNEAQ (reference sequence). CDR3 nucleotide sequence: TGTGCCAGCAGCTTAGATCTAGCAATCACAGATACGCAGTATTTT. Encoded protein: CASSLDLAITDTQYF.

The genes are TRBV30 and TRBJ2-5, with D possibly being TRBD2 (6 bases). Trimming removed 3 bases at V and 1 base at J, with 12 bases between. Germline V gene sequence: CDR1 GTSNPN, CDR2 SVGIG (reference sequence). The CDR3 consists of 14 residues. CDR3 bases: TGTGCCTGGAGGAGGCGGCGGGGCCAAGAGACCCAGTACTTC. This encodes CAWRRRRGQETQYF.

The chain couples TRBV18 to TRBJ2-1, with D unclear. V lost 3 bases and J lost 4, with 7 bases in between. This CDR3 is 13 amino acids long. Germline CDR1 and CDR2: KGHSH and LQKENI. As DNA, the CDR3 is TGTGCCAGCTCACCGTCGACTTACAATGAGCAGTTCTTC. It translates to CASSPSTYNEQFF.

V gene TRBV5-1 combines with J gene TRBJ2-7, with D possibly being TRBD2 (6 bases). Per the germline V gene, CDR1 is SGHRS and CDR2 is YFSETQ. Trimming removed 3 bases at V and 3 bases at J, with 19 bases between. The CDR3 runs to 16 residues. DNA of the CDR3: TGCGCCAGCAGCTCCCGTGGTAGCGGAGGTGTCTACGAGCAGTACTTC. Its translation is CASSSRGSGGVYEQYF.

The chain recombines TRBV7-9 with TRBJ2-5; tentatively, D is TRBD1 (6 bases). Germline V gene sequence: CDR1 SEHNR, CDR2 FQNEAQ (reference sequence). The germline V and J ends were trimmed by 5 bases and 2 bases, with 15 bases remaining between them. The CDR3 has 15 residues. The chain's CDR3 is CASSGLGHRQETQYF. DNA of the CDR3: TGTGCCAGCAGCGGGTTGGGACATCGGCAAGAGACCCAGTACTTC. The full variable domain, with the rest looked up from reference TRBV7-9 and TRBJ2-5, is DTGVSQNPRHKITKRGQNVTFRCDPISEHNRLYWYRQTLGQGPEFLTYFQNEAQLEKSRLLSDRFSAERPKGSFSTLEIQRTEQGDSAMYLCASSGLGHRQETQYFGPGTRLLVL.

This sequence joins TRBV14 and TRBJ1-1, with D uncertain. This CDR3 contains 14 residues. Trimming cost V 1 base and J 8 bases, with 14 bases left between them. Germline V CDR1 and CDR2: SGHDN, FVKESK. The CDR3 nucleotides are TGTGCCAGCAGCCAAGTGGGTCGGGAATCAGAAGCTTTCTTT. Translated: CASSQVGRESEAFF.

The chain links TRBV6-4 to TRBJ2-2; TRBD2 is a possible D gene (6 bases). The germline gives CDR1 MRHNA, CDR2 SNTAGT. The germline V and J ends were trimmed by 3 bases and 0 bases, with 8 bases remaining between them. This CDR3 is built from 15 residues. CDR3 region: CASSESSANTGELFF. The CDR3 bases are TGTGCCAGCAGTGAATCTAGCGCGAACACCGGGGAGCTGTTTTTT.

The chain is built from TRBV9 and TRBJ1-5; D might be TRBD1 (6 bases). The CDR3 contains 16 residues. Germline V gene lookup returns CDR1 SGDLS and CDR2 YYNGEE. Trimming took 0 bases from V and 3 from J, leaving 13 bases between them. As DNA, the CDR3 is TGTGCCAGCAGCGTAGGAAGGGGGGGGGCCAATCAGCCCCAGCATTTT. Translation gives CASSVGRGGANQPQHF.

V gene TRBV6-6 combines with J gene TRBJ2-7; possibly TRBD1 for D (6 bases). This CDR3 is 14 amino acids long. Germline CDR1 and CDR2: MNHNY and SVGAGI (reference sequence). Between the trimmed V and J ends, which lost 4 bases and 0 bases, there was a span of 10 bases. The CDR3 nucleotides read TGTGCCAGCAGTTTGGACAGAGCCTCCTACGAGCAGTACTTC. It is translated as CASSLDRASYEQYF.

The CDR3 nucleotides read TGCAGCCCGGAGAGATACCAAGAGACCCAGTACTTC. Amino acid sequence: CSPERYQETQYF. This rearrangement joins TRBV29-1 to TRBJ2-5; D uncertain. The V gene lost 8 bases and the J gene lost 0 bases, with 10 bases spanning the gap. Germline CDR1 SQVTM, CDR2 ANQGSEA. This CDR3 has 12 residues.